The present entry profiles one TCR beta chain with its context. Its binding antigen is unknown. No much larger clone exists at a distance of one base, and base qualities are not known. This specimen comes from a study of vaccination and CD4 T cells after COVID-19 (dated by TCRdb to 2021 to 2024). About the full investigation: Every convalescent patient had a positive nasal swab PCR test for SARS-CoV-2, with mild disease in under ten patients and severe disease in one. The convalescent cohort included six males and four females, with two Hispanic individuals, seven Caucasians, two Asians and one multiracial person. Participants received two doses of either the Pfizer-BioNTech BNT162b2 vaccine (n=8) or the Moderna mRNA-1273 vaccine (n=2). Post-COVID blood samples were collected from convalescent patients a median of roughly 100 days after diagnosis, with a range of about 35 to 161 days. Post-vaccine blood samples were obtained a median of about 72 days after the second vaccine dose, with a range of roughly 12 to 250 days. Overlapping spike peptide pools from SARS-CoV-2 and from the common cold coronaviruses HCoV-NL63, HCoV-OC43 and HCoV-229E were used as culture stimuli. In control cultures, a CEFX viral epitope pool was used as positive control, an HIV-1 Nef peptide pool was used as negative control, or no peptide was added. In around 9 COVID-19 convalescent patients and a few infection-naive healthy vaccine recipients, researchers compared the spike-specific CD4+ TCR repertoire from before mRNA vaccination with the repertoire from after. Broad study findings and their caveats: An increase in the median number of SARS-CoV-2-reactive clonotypes from 21 after infection to 35 to 40 after vaccination was observed, but the change was not found to be significant. Among convalescent patients, a median approximately 88% of the SARS-CoV-2-reactive clones seen after vaccination appeared only after vaccination, which suggests priming specific to the vaccine. The study included relatively few convalescent patients and did not analyze early timepoints after natural infection. Nearly all vaccine-specific clones in convalescent patients (304 of 307) were mono-reactive for SARS-CoV-2 spike rather than cross-reactive with common cold coronaviruses.

Sample treatment or condition, as interpreted from the label and publication: approximately 9-day PBMC culture with coronavirus spike peptide pools or control peptides (ViraFEST assay). The study used the ViraFEST assay, which expanded antigen-specific T cells with peptide pools and then identified expanded clonotypes by TCR sequencing. Positive SARS-CoV-2 PCR tests in the convalescent patients dated from March to December 2020, before Alpha, Beta and Delta variants emerged in the United States. PBMCs were cultured at fewer than 2.5 million per well in IMDM supplemented with roughly 5% human AB serum and around 10 IU/ml IL-2, with approximately 10 ug/ml peptide pools added. On days 3 and 7, half of the culture medium was replaced with fresh IL-2-containing medium. After approximately 11 days of culture, CD4+ T cells were isolated by negative selection with the EasySep CD4+ T cell isolation kit. Ficoll-Paque Plus gradient centrifugation was used to isolate PBMCs from whole blood, and the isolated PBMCs were then either used fresh or cryopreserved at -140C. Triplicate wells were generally used for each culture condition.

The library came from PCR. At the Johns Hopkins FTIC core, DNA from the cultured CD4+ T cells underwent TCR sequencing with the Oncomine TCR Beta short-read assay. The QIAamp micro DNA kit was used to extract genomic DNA from the cultured CD4+ T cells. Oncomine TCR Beta libraries made from cultured CD4+ T cells were pooled using unique dual indexes and sequenced on an Illumina iSeq 100. The source study handled its data this way. Non-productive sequences were filtered out, and CDR3s that did not start with C, did not end with F or W, or were shorter than 7 amino acids were discarded. The MANAFEST web application identified antigen-specific clonotypes by comparing peptide-stimulated wells against reference wells and other culture wells. For a clone to be called positive, the clone needed an FDR below 0.05, an odds ratio above 5, and a productive frequency above 0.1% in at least two of three replicate wells. A clonotype was classed as cross-reactive if the clonotype showed significant expansion both in SARS-CoV-2 spike wells and in at least one common cold coronavirus spike condition. Levenshtein distances (stringdist) and unrooted phylogenetic trees (ape) in R version 3.6.1 were used to assess CDR3 homology. Starting from the raw public reads, TCRdb applied fastp trimming at Q25, assembled clones with MiXCR and retained in-frame beta chains. Each entry merges the rows of one CDR3 protein and shows their most common DNA and genes. The V and J calls and clone size are TCRdb's, not the authors'. Here the sample has roughly 8,600 distinct CDR3 sequences; 73% occur a single time. Less than 35% of the sample comes from the top ten.

Trimming costs V 0 bases and J 11 bases, and their ends lie 13 bases apart. The CDR3, from cysteine to phenylalanine, totals 13 residues. The read is trimmed to its CDR3 DNA, 39 bases read in frame from base 1. Looking up the germline V gene (reference sequence) yields CDR1 LNHNV and CDR2 YYDKDF. The sequencing input was CD4+ T cells from blood, cultured in vitro. The receptor's source is a human donor who had recovered from COVID-19. The chain joins TRBV15 to TRBJ1-1, and possibly TRBD1, on 5 matching bases. The CDR3 in this case is CATSRDLPGVAFF. The DNA is as follows: TGTGCCACCAGCAGAGATCTTCCGGGGGTTGCTTTCTTT. With the portions outside the CDR3 filled from the reference TRBV15 and TRBJ1-1 genes, the complete variable region becomes DAMVIQNPRYQVTQFGKPVTLSCSQTLNHNVMYWYQQKSSQAPKLLFHYYDKDFNNEADTPDNFQSRRPNTSFCFLDIRSPGLGDTAMYLCATSRDLPGVAFFGQGTRLTVV.